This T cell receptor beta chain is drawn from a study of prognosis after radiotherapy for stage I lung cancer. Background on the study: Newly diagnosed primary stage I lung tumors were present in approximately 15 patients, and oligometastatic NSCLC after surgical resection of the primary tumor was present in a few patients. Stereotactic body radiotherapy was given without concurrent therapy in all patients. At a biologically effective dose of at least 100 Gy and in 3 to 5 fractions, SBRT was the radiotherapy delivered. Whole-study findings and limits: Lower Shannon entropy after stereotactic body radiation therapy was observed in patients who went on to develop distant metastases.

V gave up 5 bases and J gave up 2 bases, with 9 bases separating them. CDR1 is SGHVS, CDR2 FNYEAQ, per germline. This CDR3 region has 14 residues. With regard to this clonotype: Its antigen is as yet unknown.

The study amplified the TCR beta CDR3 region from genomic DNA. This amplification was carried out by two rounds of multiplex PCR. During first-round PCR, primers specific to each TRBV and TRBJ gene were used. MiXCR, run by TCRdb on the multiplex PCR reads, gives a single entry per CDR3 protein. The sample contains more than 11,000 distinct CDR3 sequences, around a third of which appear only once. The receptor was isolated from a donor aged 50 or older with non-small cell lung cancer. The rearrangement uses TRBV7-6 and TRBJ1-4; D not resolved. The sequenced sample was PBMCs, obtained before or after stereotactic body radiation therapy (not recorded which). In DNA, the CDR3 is TGTGCCAGCAGCCCCAAAGAGACTAATGAAAAACTGTTTTTT. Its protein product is CASSPKETNEKLFF. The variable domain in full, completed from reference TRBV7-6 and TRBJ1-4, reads GAGVSQSPRYKVTKRGQDVALRCDPISGHVSLYWYRQALGQGPEFLTYFNYEAQQDKSGLPNDRFSAERPEGSISTLTIQRTEQRDSAMYRCASSPKETNEKLFFGSGTQLSVL.